The 12 T cell receptor beta chains presented below share a single source sample, sequenced in a study of vaccination effects on CD4 cells after COVID-19. Their recognized antigens are unknown. Assay used: immunoSEQ multiplex PCR; TCRdb lists only in-frame clones, some missing. In the table there are approximately 26,000 clones, around 70% of which are singletons. Sequencing followed a ViraFEST assay step that expanded antigen-specific CD4+ T cells with viral peptide pools. Isolating CD4+ T cells followed less than 11 days of culture. Each person got two doses of an mRNA SARS-CoV-2 vaccine, BNT162b2 or mRNA-1273. The source was CD4+ T cells from PBMCs cultured with HCoV-NL63 spike peptides, collected after COVID-19 vaccination. The receptor set was obtained from a human donor who received a COVID-19 vaccine.

CDR3 in amino acids: CASSEGTGAYEQYF. In nucleotides, the CDR3 is TGTGCCAGCAGCGAGGGGACAGGGGCCTACGAGCAGTACTTC. V is TRBV9 and J is TRBJ2-7; TRBD1 aligns across 10 bases. The J segment lost 2 bases and the V segment lost 3 bases, leaving 2 bases of the junction unmatched. Germline CDR1 and CDR2: SGDLS and YYNGEE. This CDR3 is 14 amino acids long.

The V call is TRBV5-1, the J call TRBJ2-7; D is unclear. Trimming took 0 bases from V and 2 from J, leaving 12 bases between them. The CDR3 contains 15 residues. Per the germline V gene, CDR1 is SGHRS and CDR2 is YFSETQ. The CDR3 here is CASSLAGVSTYEQYF. For the CDR3, the DNA is TGCGCCAGCAGCTTGGCTGGGGTCTCTACCTACGAGCAGTACTTC.

This clone occurred a few times. The rearrangement uses TRBV9 and TRBJ1-2; the D gene is possibly TRBD1 (5 bases). The germline V gene encodes CDR1 SGDLS and CDR2 YYNGEE. This CDR3 contains 16 residues. V gave up 0 bases and J gave up 5 bases, with 17 bases separating them. The chain's CDR3 is CASSVDGAALHYGYTF. For the CDR3, the DNA is TGTGCCAGCAGCGTAGACGGGGCGGCCCTTCATTATGGCTACACCTTC.

This chain joins TRBV2 and TRBJ2-5; D gene ambiguous. Trimming took off 1 base at V and 2 bases at J, with 8 bases between the two ends. Per germline, CDR1 SNHLY and CDR2 FYNNEI. The CDR3 has 14 residues. The CDR3 DNA reads as TGTGCCAGCAGTGAAGTCGCCCAGCAAGAGACCCAGTACTTC. As protein: CASSEVAQQETQYF.

The V call is TRBV18, the J call TRBJ2-3; 10 bases are shared with TRBD1. V was clipped by 2 bases and J by 1 base; unmatched bases: 9. CDR3 length: 18 residues. The germline CDR1 and CDR2 sequences are KGHSH and LQKENI. The CDR3 loop is CASSPIVGTGAGTDTQYF. As DNA, the CDR3 is TGTGCCAGCTCACCAATCGTAGGGACAGGGGCCGGCACAGATACGCAGTATTTT. The full variable domain, rest sourced from reference TRBV18 and TRBJ2-3, is NAGVMQNPRHLVRRRGQEARLRCSPMKGHSHVYWYRQLPEEGLKFMVYLQKENIIDESGMPKERFSAEFPKEGPSILRIQQVVRGDSAAYFCASSPIVGTGAGTDTQYFGPGTRLTVL.

This clone was recorded only once. The rearrangement links TRBV5-4 to TRBJ1-1; D is unclear. Germline loops: CDR1 SGHNT, CDR2 YYREEE (reference sequence). Trimming cost V 7 bases and J 3 bases, with 16 bases left between them. CDR3 length: 14 residues. The DNA of the CDR3 is TGTGCCAGCCAGGTTAGGAAATTAGACACTGAAGCTTTCTTT. It is translated as CASQVRKLDTEAFF.

The chain couples TRBV18 to TRBJ2-3; 7 positions match TRBD2. The CDR3 runs 18 residues. After removal of 3 bases from V and 6 bases from J, the junction contained 18 bases not matched to a gene. The germline CDR1 and CDR2 sequences are KGHSH and LQKENI. The CDR3, as DNA: TGTGCCAGCTCACCCTCAGCCCCCCTCAGCGGGGTATGGGATACGCAGTATTTT. Encoded protein: CASSPSAPLSGVWDTQYF. The full variable domain, completed using reference TRBV18 and TRBJ2-3, is NAGVMQNPRHLVRRRGQEARLRCSPMKGHSHVYWYRQLPEEGLKFMVYLQKENIIDESGMPKERFSAEFPKEGPSILRIQQVVRGDSAAYFCASSPSAPLSGVWDTQYFGPGTRLTVL.

This chain uses TRBV10-1 with TRBJ1-1; no clear D. This CDR3 region has 16 residues. Trimming shortened V by 6 bases and J by 2 bases, and 19 bases separated the two germline ends. CDR1 WNHNN and CDR2 SYGVQD come from the germline V gene (reference sequence). This CDR3 reads CASSPVWSTENTEAFF. CDR3 DNA sequence: TGCGCCAGCAGCCCAGTCTGGTCGACCGAAAACACTGAAGCTTTCTTT.

The chain links TRBV14 to TRBJ1-3; 7 nucleotides line up with TRBD1. Germline CDR1 is SGHDN and CDR2 is FVKESK. Trimming removed 1 base from V and 1 base from J; junction bases left unmatched: 4. The CDR3 spans 16 residues. The CDR3 loop reads CASSQGDRRSGNTIYF. As DNA, the CDR3 is TGTGCCAGCAGCCAAGGGGACAGACGTTCTGGAAACACCATATATTTT.

This clone was seen only once. V is TRBV6-8 and J is TRBJ2-3, with unresolved D. Germline V gene sequence: CDR1 MNHGY, CDR2 SAAAGT. The CDR3 runs to 18 residues. V was clipped by 0 bases and J by 2 bases, with 18 bases between them. The CDR3 nucleotides are TGTGCCAGCAGTTACTCGAGTATGGTCGCTAGACTCACAGATACGCAGTATTTT. It translates to CASSYSSMVARLTDTQYF.

The chain uses TRBV29-1 and TRBJ2-6; no clear D. The CDR3 runs 13 residues. V lost 5 bases and J 4 bases, leaving 9 bases between the germline ends. Germline V gene lookup returns CDR1 SQVTM and CDR2 ANQGSEA. The CDR3 DNA is TGCAGCGTTCGGAGATCCGGGGCCAACGTCCTGACTTTC. Its translation is CSVRRSGANVLTF.

The chain employs TRBV7-2 and TRBJ2-1, with 8 nucleotides matching TRBD1. CDR1 and CDR2 (germline): SGHTA, FQGNSA. V gave up 3 bases and J gave up 5 bases; unmatched junction bases: 9. The CDR3 runs to 16 residues. The CDR3 reads CASSFTGTGPHNEQFF. The CDR3 region has the DNA TGTGCCAGCAGCTTTACCGGGACAGGTCCTCACAATGAGCAGTTCTTC.